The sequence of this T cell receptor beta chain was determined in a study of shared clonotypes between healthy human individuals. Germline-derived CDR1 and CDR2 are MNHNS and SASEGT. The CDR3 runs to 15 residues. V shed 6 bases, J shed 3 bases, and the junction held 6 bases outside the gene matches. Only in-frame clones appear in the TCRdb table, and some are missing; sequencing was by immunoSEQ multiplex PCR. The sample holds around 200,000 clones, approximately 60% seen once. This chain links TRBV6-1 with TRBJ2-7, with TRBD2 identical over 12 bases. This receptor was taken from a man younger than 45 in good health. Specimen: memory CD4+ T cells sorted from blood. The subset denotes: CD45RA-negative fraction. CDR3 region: CASRPTSGRYYEQYF. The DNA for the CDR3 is TGTGCCAGCAGGCCAACTAGCGGGAGGTACTACGAGCAGTACTTC.